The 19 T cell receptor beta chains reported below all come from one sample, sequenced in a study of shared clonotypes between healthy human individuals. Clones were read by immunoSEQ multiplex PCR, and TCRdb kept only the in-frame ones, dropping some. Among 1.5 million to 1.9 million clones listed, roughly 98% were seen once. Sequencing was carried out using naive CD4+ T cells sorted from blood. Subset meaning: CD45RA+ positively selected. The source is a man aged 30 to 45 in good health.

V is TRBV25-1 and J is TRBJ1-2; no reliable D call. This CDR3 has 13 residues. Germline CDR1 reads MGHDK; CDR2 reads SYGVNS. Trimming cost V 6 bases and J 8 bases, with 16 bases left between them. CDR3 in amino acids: CASSEGARVGYTF. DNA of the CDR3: TGTGCCAGCAGCGAAGGCGCCCGGGTGGGCTACACCTTC.

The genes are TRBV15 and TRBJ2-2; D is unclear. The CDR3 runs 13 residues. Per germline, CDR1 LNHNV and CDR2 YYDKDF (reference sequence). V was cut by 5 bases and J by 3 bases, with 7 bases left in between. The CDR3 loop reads CATSRLDTGELFF. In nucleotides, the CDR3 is TGTGCCACCAGCCGACTCGACACCGGGGAGCTGTTTTTT.

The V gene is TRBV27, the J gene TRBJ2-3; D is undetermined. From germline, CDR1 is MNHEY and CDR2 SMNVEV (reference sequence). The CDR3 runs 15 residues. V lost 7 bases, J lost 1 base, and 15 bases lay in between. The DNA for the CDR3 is TGTGCCAGCACTTTCAGTTATCTTGGCACAGATACGCAGTATTTT. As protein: CASTFSYLGTDTQYF.

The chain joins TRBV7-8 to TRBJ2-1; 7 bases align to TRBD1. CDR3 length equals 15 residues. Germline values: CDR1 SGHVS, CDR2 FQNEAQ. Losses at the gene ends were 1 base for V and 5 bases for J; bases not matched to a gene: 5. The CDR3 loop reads CASSLVGQRNNEQFF. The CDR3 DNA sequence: TGTGCCAGCAGCTTAGTGGGACAGAGAAACAATGAGCAGTTCTTC.

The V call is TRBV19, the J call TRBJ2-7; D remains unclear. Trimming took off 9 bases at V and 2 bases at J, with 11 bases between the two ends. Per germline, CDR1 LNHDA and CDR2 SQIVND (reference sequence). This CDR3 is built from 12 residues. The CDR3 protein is CASPDPAYEQYF. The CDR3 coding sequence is TGTGCCAGCCCGGACCCTGCCTACGAGCAGTACTTC. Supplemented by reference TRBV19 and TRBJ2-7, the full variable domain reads DGGITQSPKYLFRKEGQNVTLSCEQNLNHDAMYWYRQDPGQGLRLIYYSQIVNDFQKGDIAEGYSVSREKKESFPLTVTSAQKNPTAFYLCASPDPAYEQYFGPGTRLTVT.

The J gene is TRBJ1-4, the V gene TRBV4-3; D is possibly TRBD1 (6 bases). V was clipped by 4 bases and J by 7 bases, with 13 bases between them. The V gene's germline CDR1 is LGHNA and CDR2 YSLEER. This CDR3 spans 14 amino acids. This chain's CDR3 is CASSLDRSSEKLFF. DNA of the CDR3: TGCGCCAGCAGCCTCGACAGGTCGAGTGAAAAACTGTTTTTT.

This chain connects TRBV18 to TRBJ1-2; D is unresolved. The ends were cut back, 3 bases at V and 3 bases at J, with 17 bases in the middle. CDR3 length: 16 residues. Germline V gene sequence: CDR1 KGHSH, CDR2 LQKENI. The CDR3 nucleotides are TGTGCCAGCTCACCGAGAATTTTCAATGCCGACTATGGCTACACCTTC. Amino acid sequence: CASSPRIFNADYGYTF.

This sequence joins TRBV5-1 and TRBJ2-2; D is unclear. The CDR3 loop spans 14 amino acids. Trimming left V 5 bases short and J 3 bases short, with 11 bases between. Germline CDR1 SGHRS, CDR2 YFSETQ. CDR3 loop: CASSSNVDTGELFF. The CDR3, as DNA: TGCGCCAGCAGTTCGAACGTAGACACCGGGGAGCTGTTTTTT.

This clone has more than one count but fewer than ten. Written as DNA, the CDR3 is TGTGCCATCGGTCCTCTCCCTGGGCCCCAGCATTTT. It translates to CAIGPLPGPQHF. This chain uses TRBV19 with TRBJ1-5; D remains unclear. The ends were cut back, 10 bases at V and 9 bases at J, with 16 bases in the middle. Germline V gene lookup returns CDR1 LNHDA and CDR2 SQIVND (reference sequence). This CDR3 contains 12 residues.

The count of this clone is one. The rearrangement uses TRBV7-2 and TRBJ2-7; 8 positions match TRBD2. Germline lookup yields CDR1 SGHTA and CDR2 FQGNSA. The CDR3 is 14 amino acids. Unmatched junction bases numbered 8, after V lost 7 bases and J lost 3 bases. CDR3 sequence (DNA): TGTGCCAGCACCTCGGGACTAGTCAACTACGAGCAGTACTTC. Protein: CASTSGLVNYEQYF.

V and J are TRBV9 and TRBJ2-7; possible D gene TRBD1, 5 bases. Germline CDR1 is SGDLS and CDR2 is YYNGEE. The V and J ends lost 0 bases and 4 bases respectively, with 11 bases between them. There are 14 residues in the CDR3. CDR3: CASSVDPGQYEQYF. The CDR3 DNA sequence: TGTGCCAGCAGCGTAGATCCAGGGCAATACGAGCAGTACTTC.

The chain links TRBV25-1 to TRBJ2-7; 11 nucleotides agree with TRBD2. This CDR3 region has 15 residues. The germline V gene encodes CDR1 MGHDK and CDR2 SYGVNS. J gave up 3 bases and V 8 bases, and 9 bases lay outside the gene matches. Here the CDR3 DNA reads TGTGCCAGCTCACTCACCGGGACTAGCGGCTACGAGCAGTACTTC. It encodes CASSLTGTSGYEQYF.

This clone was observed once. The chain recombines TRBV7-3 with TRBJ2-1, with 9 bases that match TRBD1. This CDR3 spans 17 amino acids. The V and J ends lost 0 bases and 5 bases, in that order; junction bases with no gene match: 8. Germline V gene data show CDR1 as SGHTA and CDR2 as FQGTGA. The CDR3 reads CASSLTVKQGADNEQFF. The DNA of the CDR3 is TGTGCCAGCAGCTTAACTGTAAAACAGGGGGCCGACAATGAGCAGTTCTTC.

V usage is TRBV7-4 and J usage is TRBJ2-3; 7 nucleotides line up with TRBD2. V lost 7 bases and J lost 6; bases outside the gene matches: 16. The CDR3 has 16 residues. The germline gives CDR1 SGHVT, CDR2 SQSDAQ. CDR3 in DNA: TGTGCCAGCAACCCCTTCCGGGACTACCCTCCCGATACGCAGTATTTT. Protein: CASNPFRDYPPDTQYF.

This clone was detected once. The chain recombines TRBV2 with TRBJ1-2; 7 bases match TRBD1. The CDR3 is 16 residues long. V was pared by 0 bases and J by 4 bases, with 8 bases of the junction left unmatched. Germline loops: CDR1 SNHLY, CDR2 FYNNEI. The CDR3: CASSEALRQGGYGYTF. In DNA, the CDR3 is TGTGCCAGCAGTGAAGCCTTAAGACAGGGAGGCTATGGCTACACCTTC.

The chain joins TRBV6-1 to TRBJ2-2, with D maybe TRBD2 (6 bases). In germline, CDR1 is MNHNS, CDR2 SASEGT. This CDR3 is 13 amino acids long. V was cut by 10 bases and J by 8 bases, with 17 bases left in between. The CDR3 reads CATKWGVSGELFF. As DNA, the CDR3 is TGTGCCACCAAGTGGGGGGTTTCGGGGGAGCTGTTTTTT.

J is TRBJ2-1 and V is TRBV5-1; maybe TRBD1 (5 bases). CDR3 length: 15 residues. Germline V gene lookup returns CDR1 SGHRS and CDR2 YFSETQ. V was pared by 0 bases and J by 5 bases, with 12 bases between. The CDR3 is CASSLVGQWDNEQFF. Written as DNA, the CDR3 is TGCGCCAGCAGCTTGGTGGGGCAGTGGGACAATGAGCAGTTCTTC.

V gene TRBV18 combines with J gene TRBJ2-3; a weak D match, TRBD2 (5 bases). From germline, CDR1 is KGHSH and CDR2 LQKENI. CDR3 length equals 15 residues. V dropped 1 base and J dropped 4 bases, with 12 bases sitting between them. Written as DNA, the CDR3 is TGTGCCAGCTCACCACAGGTAACAGCGGCAGATACGCAGTATTTT. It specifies CASSPQVTAADTQYF.

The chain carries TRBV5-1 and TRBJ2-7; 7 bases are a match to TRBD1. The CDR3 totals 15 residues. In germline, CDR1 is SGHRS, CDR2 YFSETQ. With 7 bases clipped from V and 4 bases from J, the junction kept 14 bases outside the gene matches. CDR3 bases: TGCGCCAGCTCCCTAGGGGGACAGCGAGCATACGAGCAGTACTTC. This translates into CASSLGGQRAYEQYF.